This TCR beta chain derives from a study of blood T cell repertoires in COVID-19. Turning to the study itself: Donors in the United States, Italy and Spain gave samples during acute or convalescent COVID-19. PBMCs, B-cell-depleted T cells, or T cells provided the cDNA or gDNA that made up the material.

This CDR3 is built from 15 residues. V was pared by 0 bases and J by 2 bases, with 4 bases of the junction left unmatched. Germline loops: CDR1 GTSNPN, CDR2 SVGIG (reference sequence). As processed by the authors: Amplification with reference gene primers provided the estimates of nucleated cell counts. This table comes from immunoSEQ multiplex PCR, and its TCRdb copy is limited to in-frame clones, with some not included. V and J calls and clone size are given by that table; D and trimming were obtained from the DNA. The repertoire holds over 130,000 clones, with approximately 80% as singletons. This receptor was taken from a woman older than 75 with active or convalescent COVID-19. The sequenced material came from peripheral blood. J is TRBJ1-3 and V is TRBV30, with 7 bases that match TRBD1. CDR3 in amino acids: CAWSVQGLTGNTIYF. The DNA of the CDR3 is TGTGCCTGGAGTGTACAGGGGCTCACTGGAAACACCATATATTTT.